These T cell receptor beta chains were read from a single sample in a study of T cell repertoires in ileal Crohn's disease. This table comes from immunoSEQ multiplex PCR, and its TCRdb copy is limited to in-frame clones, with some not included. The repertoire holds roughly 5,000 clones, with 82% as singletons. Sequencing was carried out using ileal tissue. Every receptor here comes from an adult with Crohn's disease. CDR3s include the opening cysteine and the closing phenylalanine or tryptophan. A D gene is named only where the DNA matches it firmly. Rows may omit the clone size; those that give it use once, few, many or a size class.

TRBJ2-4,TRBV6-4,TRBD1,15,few,CASSERAGGTNIQYF,TGTGCCAGCAGTGAAAGGGCAGGGGGCACAAACATTCAGTACTTC
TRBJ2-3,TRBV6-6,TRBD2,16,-,CASSYGTSGSTDTQYF,TGTGCCAGCAGTTACGGGACTAGCGGGAGCACAGATACGCAGTATTTT
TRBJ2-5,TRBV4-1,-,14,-,CASSRRWGEETQYF,TGCGCCAGCAGCCGACGTTGGGGCGAAGAGACCCAGTACTTC
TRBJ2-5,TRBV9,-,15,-,CASSASGGLRETQYF,TGTGCCAGCAGCGCGAGTGGGGGGTTACGGGAGACCCAGTACTTC
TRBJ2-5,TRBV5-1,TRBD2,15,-,CASSPVAGSQETQYF,TGCGCCAGCAGCCCGGTAGCGGGTTCACAAGAGACCCAGTACTTC
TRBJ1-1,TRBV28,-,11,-,CASSLRTEAFF,TGTGCCAGCAGTCTCCGCACTGAAGCTTTCTTT
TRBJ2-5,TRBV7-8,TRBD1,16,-,CASSLAPRTGRETQYF,TGTGCCAGCAGCTTGGCCCCGAGGACAGGCCGGGAGACCCAGTACTTC
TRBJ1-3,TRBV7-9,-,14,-,CASRGSGSGNTIYF,TGTGCCAGCAGGGGGAGCGGCTCTGGAAACACCATATATTTT
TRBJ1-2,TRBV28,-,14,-,CASSLEPAGDGYTF,TGTGCCAGCAGTTTAGAGCCGGCAGGGGATGGCTACACCTTC
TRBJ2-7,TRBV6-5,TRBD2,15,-,CATLGGSGGSYEQYF,TGTGCCACCCTGGGGGGTAGCGGGGGCTCCTACGAGCAGTACTTC
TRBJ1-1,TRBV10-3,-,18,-,CAISESGTQGGMNTEAFF,TGTGCCATCAGTGAGTCTGGCACACAGGGTGGGATGAACACTGAAGCTTTCTTT
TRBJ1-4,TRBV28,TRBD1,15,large,CASSLWGQLNEKLFF,TGTGCCAGCAGTTTATGGGGACAGCTTAATGAAAAACTGTTTTTT
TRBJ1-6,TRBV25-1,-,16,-,CASRPSDSTYNSPLHF,TGTGCCAGCAGACCTTCGGACAGCACCTATAATTCACCCCTCCACTTT
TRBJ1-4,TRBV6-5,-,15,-,CASSYSGGVGEKLFF,TGTGCCAGCAGTTACTCGGGGGGGGTCGGTGAAAAACTGTTTTTT
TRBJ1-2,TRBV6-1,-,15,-,CASLGQRALDGGYTF,TGTGCCAGCCTCGGACAGAGGGCGCTGGATGGTGGCTACACCTTC
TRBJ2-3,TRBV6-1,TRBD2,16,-,CASSELKRGWSDTQYF,TGTGCCAGCAGTGAGCTTAAGCGGGGGTGGTCAGATACGCAGTATTTT
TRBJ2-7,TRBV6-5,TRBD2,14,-,CASKQAGETYEQYF,TGTGCCAGCAAGCAAGCGGGGGAGACCTACGAGCAGTACTTC
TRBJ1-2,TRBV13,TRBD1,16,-,CASSLGLRTGVHGYTF,TGTGCCAGCAGCTTAGGCTTAAGGACAGGGGTCCATGGCTACACCTTC
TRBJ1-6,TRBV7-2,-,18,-,CASSLGVREVGYNSPLHF,TGTGCCAGCAGCTTAGGGGTCAGGGAAGTCGGATATAATTCACCCCTCCACTTT
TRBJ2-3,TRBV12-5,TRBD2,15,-,CASGLASGDSDTQYF,TGTGCTAGTGGTTTGGCTAGCGGAGACTCAGATACGCAGTATTTT
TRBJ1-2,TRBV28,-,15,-,CASSLSGRWSKGYTF,TGTGCCAGCAGTTTATCCGGCCGATGGAGCAAGGGCTACACCTTC
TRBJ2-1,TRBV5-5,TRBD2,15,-,CASSLGASGETEQFF,TGTGCCAGCAGCTTGGGTGCTAGCGGGGAGACTGAGCAGTTCTTC
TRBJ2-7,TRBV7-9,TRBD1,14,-,CASSTPGTGYEQYF,TGTGCCAGCAGCACGCCAGGGACAGGATACGAGCAGTACTTC
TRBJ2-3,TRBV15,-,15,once,CATSTPGASTDTQYF,TGTGCCACCAGCACTCCAGGGGCGAGCACAGATACGCAGTATTTT
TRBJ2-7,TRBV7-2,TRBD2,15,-,CASSVTSGSSYEQYF,TGTGCCAGCAGCGTTACTAGCGGGAGCTCCTACGAGCAGTACTTC
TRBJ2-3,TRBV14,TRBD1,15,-,CASSPRTGGTDTQYF,TGTGCCAGCAGCCCTCGGACAGGGGGCACAGATACGCAGTATTTT
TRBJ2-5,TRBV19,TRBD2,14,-,CASRISGGRETQYF,TGTGCCAGTAGGATATCGGGGGGGCGGGAGACCCAGTACTTC
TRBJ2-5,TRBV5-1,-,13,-,CASSDRPQETQYF,TGCGCCAGCAGCGACAGACCCCAAGAGACCCAGTACTTC
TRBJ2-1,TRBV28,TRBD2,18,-,CASRRGLAGGRGFNEQFF,TGTGCCAGCAGACGTGGACTAGCGGGGGGGCGAGGTTTCAATGAGCAGTTCTTC
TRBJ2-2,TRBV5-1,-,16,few,CASSRGLGLNTGELFF,TGCGCCAGCAGCAGGGGTCTCGGATTAAACACCGGGGAGCTGTTTTTT
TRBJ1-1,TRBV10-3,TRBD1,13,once,CAITTGSTTEAFF,TGTGCCATCACGACAGGGAGTACCACTGAAGCTTTCTTT
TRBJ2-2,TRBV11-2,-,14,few,CASSTAGIGGELFF,TGTGCCAGCAGCACCGCAGGGATCGGCGGGGAGCTGTTTTTT
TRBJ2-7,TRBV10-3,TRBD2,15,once,CAISELAGVSYEQYF,TGTGCCATCAGTGAGTTAGCGGGGGTCTCCTACGAGCAGTACTTC
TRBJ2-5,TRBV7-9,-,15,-,CASSLVTGVQETQYF,TGTGCCAGCAGCTTAGTGACCGGGGTACAAGAGACCCAGTACTTC
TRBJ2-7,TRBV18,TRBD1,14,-,CASSTGTGGGEQYF,TGTGCCAGCTCAACCGGGACAGGGGGCGGCGAGCAGTACTTC
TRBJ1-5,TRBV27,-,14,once,CASSRGYSNQPQHF,TGTGCCAGCTCCCGGGGATATAGCAATCAGCCCCAGCATTTT
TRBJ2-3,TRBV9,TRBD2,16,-,CASSPQLAGGPDTQYF,TGTGCCAGCAGCCCACAGCTAGCGGGGGGGCCAGATACGCAGTATTTT
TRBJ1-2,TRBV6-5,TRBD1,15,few,CASSYSKQGSYGYTF,TGTGCCAGCAGTTACTCGAAACAGGGGAGCTATGGCTACACCTTC
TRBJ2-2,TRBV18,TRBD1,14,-,CASSPEGANGELFF,TGTGCCAGCTCACCTGAGGGGGCTAACGGGGAGCTGTTTTTT
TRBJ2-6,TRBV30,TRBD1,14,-,CAWTGTGGISVLTF,TGTGCCTGGACCGGGACAGGGGGCATTAGCGTCCTGACTTTC
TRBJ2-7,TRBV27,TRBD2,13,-,CASRRSGGGEQYF,TGTGCCAGCAGACGTAGCGGGGGGGGCGAGCAGTACTTC
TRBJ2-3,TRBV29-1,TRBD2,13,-,CSVETSGTDTQYF,TGCAGCGTTGAAACTAGCGGCACAGATACGCAGTATTTT
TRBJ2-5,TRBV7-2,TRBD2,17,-,CASSWGVVAGPEETQYF,TGTGCCAGCAGCTGGGGAGTGGTAGCGGGGCCCGAAGAGACCCAGTACTTC
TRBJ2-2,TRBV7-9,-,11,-,CASSQSGELFF,TGTGCCAGCAGCCAGTCCGGGGAGCTGTTTTTT
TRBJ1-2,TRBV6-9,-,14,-,CASSYLAANYGYTF,TGTGCCAGCAGTTATTTGGCAGCTAACTATGGCTACACCTTC
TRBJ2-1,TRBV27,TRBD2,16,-,CASRFRGTSRHNEQFF,TGTGCCAGCCGCTTCCGGGGGACTAGCAGACACAATGAGCAGTTCTTC